This T cell receptor beta chain was captured by sequencing in a study of T cells after yellow fever vaccination (dated by TCRdb to between 2018 and 2020). Broadly, across the study: The SMART-Seq v4 Ultra Low Input RNA kit was used to prepare libraries from fractions with low cell numbers. Two healthy male donors, one aged 18 to 30 and one aged 30 to 40 years, made up the cohort. To follow T-cell clones before and after both primary and booster YFV17D yellow fever vaccination, bulk TCR alpha and beta repertoires underwent longitudinal sequencing. Blood was drawn at multiple timepoints before and after primary and secondary immunization, with bulk PBMC replicates and cell subsets isolated.

This clonotype came up a few times. The antigen it recognizes is unknown. No much larger clone is present one base from it, and per-base qualities are unavailable. Counted from cysteine to phenylalanine, this CDR3 has 13 amino acids. Only CDR3 DNA is held: 39 bases, read in frame from base 1. V loses 6 bases of germline sequence and J loses 3 bases, and the interval between the two ends is 8 bases. The sample was run on an Illumina NovaSeq 6000. TCR cDNA was synthesized by 5'RACE template switching, through which a universal primer site and unique molecular identifiers were introduced. Priming for cDNA synthesis came from both the TCR alpha and TCR beta constant segments. Two PCR steps were used to amplify libraries, with sample barcodes and sequencing adapters being added in the second step. Sequencing of libraries was done on Illumina HiSeq 2500 (2x100 bp) or NovaSeq (2x150 bp). Processing in the source paper ran as follows. MIGEC was used to demultiplex reads and collapse the reads into UMI consensus sequences, and MiXCR was used for V(D)J alignment. Vaccine-responding clonotypes were defined with edgeR using replicate PBMC samples, requiring FDR below 0.01 and a log2 fold change above 5 up to day 15. Bulk clonotypes were assigned CD4 or CD8 identity according to which sequenced CD4 or CD8 repertoire held them at higher abundance. TCRdb passed the public sequencing reads through fastp at Q25 and MiXCR, retaining productive beta sequences. A single entry per CDR3 protein holds the most common genes and DNA from its merged rows. Here the V and J calls rest on TCRdb's processing, not on the authors' analysis. Counted in this sample were some 340,000 distinct CDR3 sequences; around a tenth of them appeared once. The ten biggest clones cover 3% to 3.5% of the sample.

The paper as a whole reports these results and caveats: After the booster, most of the clones that had expanded following primary vaccination were detected again (almost 98% of CD4 and around 90% of CD8), which suggests that memory was broadly maintained. Computational filtering was needed because FACS-sorted repertoires could contain abundant contaminating clonotypes from the bulk population. Because the study included only two donors, the extent to which the findings can be generalized is limited. The secondary T-cell response was weaker than the primary response but faster, peaking on day 5 instead of day 15. A small fraction of clonotypes appeared in both the CD4 and CD8 compartments, likely as a result of convergent recombination.

The treatment or condition label of this sample denotes: live attenuated yellow fever vaccine strain. A standard Ficoll-Paque protocol was used to isolate PBMCs from peripheral blood. Dynabeads CD4 and CD8 positive selection kits were used to isolate the CD4 and CD8 T-cell fractions. RNA was extracted with TriZol from bulk PBMCs, CD4 and CD8 fractions, and dextramer-positive and dextramer-negative fractions. The receptor was isolated from a man aged 18 to 30 who received the YFV17D yellow fever vaccine. This chain joins TRBV12-3 or TRBV12-4 to TRBJ2-2; no D segment can be confidently identified. The sequencing used CD4+ T cells sorted from PBMCs, collected 45 days after the yellow fever booster vaccination. Here the CDR3 is given as CASSVQHTGELFF. The nucleotide sequence reads as follows: TGTGCCAGCAGCGTACAGCACACCGGGGAGCTGTTTTTT.